A selection of T cell receptor beta chains follows, all from one sample in a study of T cell repertoires in cytomegalovirus infection. TCRdb processed the reads anew with MiXCR; each CDR3 protein has one entry. This repertoire shows 900,000 to 950,000 distinct CDR3 sequences, around 32% found once; its top ten account for more than 13%. Their antigens are not known. Material: cultured CD8+ T cells from PBMCs, obtained from culture after CMV antigen stimulation. These receptors came from a human donor in good health (CMV status not recorded). Some clones in this sample may be carry-over from other donors' samples. Each CDR3 is given with its conserved first and last residue. Fields, in order: J gene, V gene, CDR3 protein.

j_gene: TRBJ2-1
v_gene: TRBV6-6
CDR3aa: CATSRVWGQGAGRDEQFF

j_gene: TRBJ1-5
v_gene: TRBV6-5
CDR3aa: CASSIQGVGQPQHF

j_gene: TRBJ1-2
v_gene: TRBV27
CDR3aa: CASSFGILYGYTF

j_gene: TRBJ2-1
v_gene: TRBV7-6
CDR3aa: CASSYRGGALNERFF

j_gene: TRBJ2-6
v_gene: TRBV6-6
CDR3aa: CASSSGTYARSGANVLTF

j_gene: TRBJ2-5
v_gene: TRBV11-2
CDR3aa: CVSSPVDTVQETQYF

j_gene: TRBJ1-1
v_gene: TRBV6-2/TRBV6-3
CDR3aa: CASTLRRGATEAFF

j_gene: TRBJ1-6
v_gene: TRBV12-5
CDR3aa: CASGPNRDPYNSPLHF

j_gene: TRBJ2-3
v_gene: TRBV7-3
CDR3aa: CASSNPFNTLVGDLYTQYF

j_gene: TRBJ2-7
v_gene: TRBV27
CDR3aa: CASSLSTGTSYEQYF

j_gene: TRBJ2-3
v_gene: TRBV4-2
CDR3aa: CASSQELGGGNTDTQYF

j_gene: TRBJ2-5
v_gene: TRBV29-1
CDR3aa: CSVLGRGLTGGEYF

j_gene: TRBJ2-2
v_gene: TRBV6-5
CDR3aa: CASSYEGFGELFF

j_gene: TRBJ2-2
v_gene: TRBV7-2
CDR3aa: CASSLAGGPGELFF

j_gene: TRBJ2-2
v_gene: TRBV11-3
CDR3aa: CASSLRETNTGELFF

j_gene: TRBJ2-1
v_gene: TRBV7-2
CDR3aa: CASSFLGTVRVNEQFF

j_gene: TRBJ2-2
v_gene: TRBV5-6
CDR3aa: CASSLSRRLTDTGELFF

j_gene: TRBJ1-1
v_gene: TRBV5-6
CDR3aa: CASSLQDRLGAFF

j_gene: TRBJ1-5
v_gene: TRBV6-2/TRBV6-3
CDR3aa: CASRIGTGRQPQHF

j_gene: TRBJ2-1
v_gene: TRBV19
CDR3aa: CASSILAHNEQFF

j_gene: TRBJ2-2
v_gene: TRBV6-2/TRBV6-3
CDR3aa: CASSYSFWLASSNTGELFF

j_gene: TRBJ2-3
v_gene: TRBV24-1
CDR3aa: CATSDSDFSGSGGIKDTQYF